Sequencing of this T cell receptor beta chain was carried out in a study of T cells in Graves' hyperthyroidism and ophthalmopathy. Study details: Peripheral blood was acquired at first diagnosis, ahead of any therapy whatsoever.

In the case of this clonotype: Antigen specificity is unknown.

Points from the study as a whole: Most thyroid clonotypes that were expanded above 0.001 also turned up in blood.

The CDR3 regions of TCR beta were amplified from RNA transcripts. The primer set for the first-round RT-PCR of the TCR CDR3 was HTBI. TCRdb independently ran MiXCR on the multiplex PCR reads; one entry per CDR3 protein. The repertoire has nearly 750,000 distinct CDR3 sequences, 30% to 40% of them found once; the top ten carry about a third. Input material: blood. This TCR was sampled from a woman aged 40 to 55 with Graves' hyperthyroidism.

In DNA, the CDR3 is TGTGCCAGCAGCCTCACTAGGTGGGGCAATCAGCCCCAGCATTTT. This sequence encodes CASSLTRWGNQPQHF. The rearrangement uses TRBV5-5 and TRBJ1-5; no clear D gene. Looked up from germline, CDR1 is SGHKS and CDR2 is YYEKEE (reference sequence). Trimming removed 4 bases at V and 2 bases at J, with 13 bases between. The CDR3 is 15 amino acids. The whole variable domain, remainder taken from reference TRBV5-5 and TRBJ1-5, is DAGVTQSPTHLIKTRGQQVTLRCSPISGHKSVSWYQQVLGQGPQFIFQYYEKEERGRGNFPDRFSARQFPNYSSELNVNALLLGDSALYLCASSLTRWGNQPQHFGDGTRLSIL.